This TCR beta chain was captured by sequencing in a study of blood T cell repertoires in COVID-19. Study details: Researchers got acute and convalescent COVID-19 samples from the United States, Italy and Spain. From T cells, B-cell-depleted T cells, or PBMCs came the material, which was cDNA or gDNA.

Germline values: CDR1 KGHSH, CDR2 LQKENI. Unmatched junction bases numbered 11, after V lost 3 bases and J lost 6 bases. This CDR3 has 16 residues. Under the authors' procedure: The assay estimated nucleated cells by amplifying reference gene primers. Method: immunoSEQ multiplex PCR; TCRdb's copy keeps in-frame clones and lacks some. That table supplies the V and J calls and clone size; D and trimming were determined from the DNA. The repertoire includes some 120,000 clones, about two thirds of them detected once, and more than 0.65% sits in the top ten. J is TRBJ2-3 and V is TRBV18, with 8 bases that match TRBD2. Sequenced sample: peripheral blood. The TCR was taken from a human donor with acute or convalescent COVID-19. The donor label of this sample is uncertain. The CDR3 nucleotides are TGTGCCAGCTCACCTCGACTAAGCGGGGGACCTGATACGCAGTATTTT. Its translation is CASSPRLSGGPDTQYF.